Described below is a single T cell receptor beta chain sequence and its context. Data came from immunoSEQ multiplex PCR; TCRdb stores just in-frame clones and leaves some out. The sample includes 25,000 or so clones, around 90% of them seen just once. The data originate from a study of blood T cell repertoires in COVID-19. CDR3 size: 11 residues. V was shortened by 9 bases and J by 6 bases, with 11 bases between the two germline ends. Sequenced material: peripheral blood. This chain uses TRBV12-3 or TRBV12-4 with TRBJ1-1; D might be TRBD1 (5 bases). This TCR derives from a human donor in a cohort sampled during active COVID-19. The CDR3 DNA reads as TGTGCCAGTCGGGGAGGGGCTGAAGCTTTCTTT. Its translation is CASRGGAEAFF.